Given below is one T cell receptor beta chain in context. This specimen belongs to a study of technical replicates of blood from several donors. Repertoires were generated with immunoSEQ multiplex PCR, while TCRdb's copy carries only in-frame clones and drops some. This table holds 75,000 to 90,000 clones, over 85% found once. The sequence came from a human donor in good health. Sequencing was performed on T cells isolated from PBMCs.

The CDR3 nucleotides are TGTGCCAGCAGGGACGGACACGCTAACTATGGCTACACCTTC. Translating gives CASRDGHANYGYTF. The chain recombines TRBV2 with TRBJ1-2; possibly TRBD1 for D (5 bases). V was clipped by 6 bases and J by 0 bases, with 11 bases between them. Germline CDR1 and CDR2: SNHLY and FYNNEI. The CDR3 is 14 amino acids.